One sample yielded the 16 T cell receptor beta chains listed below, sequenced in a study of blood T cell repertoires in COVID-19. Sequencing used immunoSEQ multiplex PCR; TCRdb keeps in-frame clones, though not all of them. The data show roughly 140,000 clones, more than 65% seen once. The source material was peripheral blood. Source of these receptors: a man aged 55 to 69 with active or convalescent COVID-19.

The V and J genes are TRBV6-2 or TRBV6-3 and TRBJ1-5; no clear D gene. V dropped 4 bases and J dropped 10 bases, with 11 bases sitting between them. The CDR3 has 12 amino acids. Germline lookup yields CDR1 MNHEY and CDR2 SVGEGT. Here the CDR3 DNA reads TGTGCCAGCAGTTTGGCAGGCTTACCCCAGCATTTT. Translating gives CASSLAGLPQHF.

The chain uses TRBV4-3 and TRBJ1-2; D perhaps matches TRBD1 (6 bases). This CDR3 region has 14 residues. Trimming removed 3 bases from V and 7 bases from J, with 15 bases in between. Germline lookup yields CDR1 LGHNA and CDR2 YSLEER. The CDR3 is CASSQSRTAFGYTF. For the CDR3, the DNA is TGCGCCAGCAGCCAGTCGAGGACAGCATTTGGCTACACCTTC.

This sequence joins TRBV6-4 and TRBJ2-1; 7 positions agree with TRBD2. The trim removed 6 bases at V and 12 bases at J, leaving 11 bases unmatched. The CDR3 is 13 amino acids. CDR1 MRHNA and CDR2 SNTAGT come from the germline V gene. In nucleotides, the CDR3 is TGTGCCAGCAGAGCCGGTGAAGCGGGGATGCAGTTCTTC. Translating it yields CASRAGEAGMQFF.

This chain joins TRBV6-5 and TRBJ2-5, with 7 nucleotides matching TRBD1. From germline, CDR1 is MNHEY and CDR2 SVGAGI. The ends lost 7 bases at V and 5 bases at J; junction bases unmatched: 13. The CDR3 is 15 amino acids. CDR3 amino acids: CASTRLQGRRETQYF. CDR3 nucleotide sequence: TGTGCCAGCACCCGGTTACAGGGGCGCCGGGAGACCCAGTACTTC.

The CDR3 loop reads CSGAGGLENTEAFF. The CDR3 DNA sequence: TGCAGCGGGGCGGGGGGACTCGAGAACACTGAAGCTTTCTTT. V gene TRBV29-1 combines with J gene TRBJ1-1; TRBD1 might be the D (5 bases). The length of the CDR3 is 14 residues. The V end was cut by 7 bases, the J end by 1 base, with 16 bases between. Germline loops: CDR1 SQVTM, CDR2 ANQGSEA.

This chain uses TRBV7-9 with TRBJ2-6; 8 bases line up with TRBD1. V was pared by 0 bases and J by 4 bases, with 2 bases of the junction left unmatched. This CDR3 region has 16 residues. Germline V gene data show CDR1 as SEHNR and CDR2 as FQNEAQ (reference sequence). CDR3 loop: CASSLATGAGANVLTF. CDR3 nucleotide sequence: TGTGCCAGCAGCTTAGCGACAGGGGCCGGGGCCAACGTCCTGACTTTC.

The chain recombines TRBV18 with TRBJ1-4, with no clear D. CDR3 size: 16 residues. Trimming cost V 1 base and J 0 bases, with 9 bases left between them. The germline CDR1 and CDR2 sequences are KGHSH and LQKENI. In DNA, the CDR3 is TGTGCCAGCTCACCACGGGAGCGTGCAACTAATGAAAAACTGTTTTTT. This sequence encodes CASSPRERATNEKLFF. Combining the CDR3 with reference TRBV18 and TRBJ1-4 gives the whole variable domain NAGVMQNPRHLVRRRGQEARLRCSPMKGHSHVYWYRQLPEEGLKFMVYLQKENIIDESGMPKERFSAEFPKEGPSILRIQQVVRGDSAAYFCASSPRERATNEKLFFGSGTQLSVL.

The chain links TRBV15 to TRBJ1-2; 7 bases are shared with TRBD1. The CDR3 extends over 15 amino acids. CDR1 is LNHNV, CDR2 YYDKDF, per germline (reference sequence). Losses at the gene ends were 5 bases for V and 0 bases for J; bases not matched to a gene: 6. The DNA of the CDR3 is TGTGCCACCAGCGGAACAGGGGACTCTAACTATGGCTACACCTTC. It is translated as CATSGTGDSNYGYTF.

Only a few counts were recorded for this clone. CDR3 residues: CASSIGQGYTDTQYF. Written as DNA, the CDR3 is TGTGCCAGTAGTATAGGGCAGGGCTACACAGATACGCAGTATTTT. The V gene is TRBV19, the J gene TRBJ2-3; a possible D gene is TRBD1 (5 bases). The germline CDR1 and CDR2 sequences are LNHDA and SQIVND (reference sequence). The CDR3 loop spans 15 amino acids. V was trimmed by 1 base and J by 2 bases, leaving 10 bases between them.

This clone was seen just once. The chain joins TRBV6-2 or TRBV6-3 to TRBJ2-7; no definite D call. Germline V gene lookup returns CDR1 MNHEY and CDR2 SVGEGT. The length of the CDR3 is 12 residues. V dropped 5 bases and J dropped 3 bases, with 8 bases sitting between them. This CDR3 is CASSKHFYEQYV. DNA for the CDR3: TGTGCCAGCAGTAAACATTTCTACGAGCAGTACGTC.

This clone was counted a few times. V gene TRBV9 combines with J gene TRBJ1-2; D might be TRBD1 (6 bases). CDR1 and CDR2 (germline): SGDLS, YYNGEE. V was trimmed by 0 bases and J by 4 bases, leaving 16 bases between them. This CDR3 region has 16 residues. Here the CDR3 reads CASSVAARGPLYGYTF. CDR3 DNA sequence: TGTGCCAGCAGCGTAGCTGCCAGGGGTCCCCTCTATGGCTACACCTTC.

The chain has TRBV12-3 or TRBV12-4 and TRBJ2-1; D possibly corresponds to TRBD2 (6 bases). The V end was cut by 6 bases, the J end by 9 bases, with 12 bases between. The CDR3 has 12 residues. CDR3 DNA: TGTGCCAGCAGAGCTACGGGAGTTGAGCAGTTCTTC. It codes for CASRATGVEQFF.

The DNA for the CDR3 is TGTGCCAGCAGGGACAGTTTTAGCAATCAGCCCCAGCATTTT. It specifies CASRDSFSNQPQHF. The genes are TRBV6-1 and TRBJ1-5; D may be TRBD1 (6 bases). V was cut by 6 bases and J by 0 bases, with 9 bases left in between. Germline loops: CDR1 MNHNS, CDR2 SASEGT. The CDR3 consists of 14 residues.

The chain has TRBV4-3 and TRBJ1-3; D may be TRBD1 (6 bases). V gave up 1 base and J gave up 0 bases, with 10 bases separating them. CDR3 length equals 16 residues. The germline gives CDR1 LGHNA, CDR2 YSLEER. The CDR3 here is CASSQGQVLSGNTIYF. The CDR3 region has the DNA TGCGCCAGCAGCCAAGGACAGGTGCTCTCTGGAAACACCATATATTTT.

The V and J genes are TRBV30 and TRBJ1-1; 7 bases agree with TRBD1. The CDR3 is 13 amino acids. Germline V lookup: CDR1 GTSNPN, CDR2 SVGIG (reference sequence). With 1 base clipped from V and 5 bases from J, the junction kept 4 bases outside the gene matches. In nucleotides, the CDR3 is TGTGCCTGGAGTGGTACAGGGGAGACTGAAGCTTTCTTT. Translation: CAWSGTGETEAFF.

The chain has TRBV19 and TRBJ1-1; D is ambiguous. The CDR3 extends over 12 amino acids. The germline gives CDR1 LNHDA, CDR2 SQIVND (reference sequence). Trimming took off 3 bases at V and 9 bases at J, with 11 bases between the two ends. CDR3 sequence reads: CASSMGGSKAFF. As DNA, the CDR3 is TGTGCCAGTAGTATGGGAGGCTCCAAAGCTTTCTTT.